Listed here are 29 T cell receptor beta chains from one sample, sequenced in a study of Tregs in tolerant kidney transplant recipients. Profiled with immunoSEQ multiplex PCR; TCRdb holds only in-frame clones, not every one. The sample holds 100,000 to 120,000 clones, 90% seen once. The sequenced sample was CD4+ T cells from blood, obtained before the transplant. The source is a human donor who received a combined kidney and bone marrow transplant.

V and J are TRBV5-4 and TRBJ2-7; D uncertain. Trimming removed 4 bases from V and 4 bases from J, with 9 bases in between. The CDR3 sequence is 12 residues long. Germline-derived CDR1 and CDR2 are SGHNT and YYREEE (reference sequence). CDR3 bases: TGTGCCAGCAGCCGCGGTGGGTACGAGCAGTACTTC. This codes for CASSRGGYEQYF.

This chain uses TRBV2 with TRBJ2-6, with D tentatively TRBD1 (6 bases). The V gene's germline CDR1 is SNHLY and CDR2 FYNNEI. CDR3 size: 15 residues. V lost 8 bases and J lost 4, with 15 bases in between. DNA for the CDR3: TGTGCCAGCCGGGACAACGGGGCCGGGGCCAACGTCCTGACTTTC. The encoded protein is CASRDNGAGANVLTF.

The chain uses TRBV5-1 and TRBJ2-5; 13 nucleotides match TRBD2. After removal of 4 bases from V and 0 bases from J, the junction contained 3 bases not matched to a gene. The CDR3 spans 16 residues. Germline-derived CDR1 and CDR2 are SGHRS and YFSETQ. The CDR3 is CASSPGTSGNQETQYF. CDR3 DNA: TGCGCCAGCAGCCCCGGGACTAGCGGGAACCAAGAGACCCAGTACTTC. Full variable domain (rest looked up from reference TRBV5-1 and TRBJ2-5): KAGVTQTPRYLIKTRGQQVTLSCSPISGHRSVSWYQQTPGQGLQFLFEYFSETQRNKGNFPGRFSGRQFSNSRSEMNVSTLELGDSALYLCASSPGTSGNQETQYFGPGTRLLVL.

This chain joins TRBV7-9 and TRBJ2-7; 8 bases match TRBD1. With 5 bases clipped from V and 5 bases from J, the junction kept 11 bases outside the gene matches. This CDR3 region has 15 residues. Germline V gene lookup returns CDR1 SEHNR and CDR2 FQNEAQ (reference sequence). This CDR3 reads CASSPPGDRHNEQYF. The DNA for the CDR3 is TGTGCCAGCAGCCCCCCGGGGGACAGGCACAACGAGCAGTACTTC.

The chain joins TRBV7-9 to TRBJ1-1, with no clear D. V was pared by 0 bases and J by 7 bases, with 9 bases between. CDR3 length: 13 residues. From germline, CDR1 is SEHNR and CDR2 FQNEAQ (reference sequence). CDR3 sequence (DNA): TGTGCCAGCAGCTTAGCTCCGGTCGGTGAAGCTTTCTTT. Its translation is CASSLAPVGEAFF.

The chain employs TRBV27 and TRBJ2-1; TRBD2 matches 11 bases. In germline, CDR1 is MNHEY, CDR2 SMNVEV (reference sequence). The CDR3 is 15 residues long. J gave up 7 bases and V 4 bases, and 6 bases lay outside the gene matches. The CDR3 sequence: CASSSLAGGLNEQFF. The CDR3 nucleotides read TGTGCCAGCAGTTCCCTAGCGGGAGGATTGAATGAGCAGTTCTTC.

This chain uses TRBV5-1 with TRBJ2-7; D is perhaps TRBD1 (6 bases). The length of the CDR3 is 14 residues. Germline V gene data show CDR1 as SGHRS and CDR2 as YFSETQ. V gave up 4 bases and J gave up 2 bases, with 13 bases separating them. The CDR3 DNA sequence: TGCGCCAGCAGCGTCAACGGACAGACCTACGAGCAGTACTTC. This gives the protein CASSVNGQTYEQYF.

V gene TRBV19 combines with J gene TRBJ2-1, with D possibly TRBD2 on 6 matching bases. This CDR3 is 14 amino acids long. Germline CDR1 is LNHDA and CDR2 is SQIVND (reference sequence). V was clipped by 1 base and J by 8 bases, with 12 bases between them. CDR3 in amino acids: CASSIGGLHYEQFF. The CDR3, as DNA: TGTGCCAGTAGTATAGGGGGACTCCACTATGAGCAGTTCTTC.

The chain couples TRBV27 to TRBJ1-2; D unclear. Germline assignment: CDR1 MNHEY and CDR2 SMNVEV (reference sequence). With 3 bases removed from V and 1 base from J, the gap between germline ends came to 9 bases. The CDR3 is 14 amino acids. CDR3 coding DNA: TGTGCCAGCAGTTTGTCGGGGAATAACTATGGCTACACCTTC. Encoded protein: CASSLSGNNYGYTF.

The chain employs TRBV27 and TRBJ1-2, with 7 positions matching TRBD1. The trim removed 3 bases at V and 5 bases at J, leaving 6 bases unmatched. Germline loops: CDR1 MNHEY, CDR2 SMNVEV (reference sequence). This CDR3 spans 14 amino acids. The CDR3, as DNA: TGTGCCAGCAGTTTGGACAGGATCGGTTATGGCTACACCTTC. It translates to CASSLDRIGYGYTF.

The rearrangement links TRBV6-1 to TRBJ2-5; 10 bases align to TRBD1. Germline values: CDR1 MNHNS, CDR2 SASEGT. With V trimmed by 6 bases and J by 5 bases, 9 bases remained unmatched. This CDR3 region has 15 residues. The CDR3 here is CASSSGDRGRETQYF. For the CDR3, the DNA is TGTGCCAGCAGCAGCGGAGACAGGGGGCGGGAGACCCAGTACTTC.

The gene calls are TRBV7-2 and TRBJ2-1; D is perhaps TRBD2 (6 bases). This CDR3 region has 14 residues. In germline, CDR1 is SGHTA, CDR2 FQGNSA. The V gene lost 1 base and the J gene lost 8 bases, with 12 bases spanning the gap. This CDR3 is CASSLEYGGDEQFF. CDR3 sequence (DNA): TGTGCCAGCAGCTTAGAATACGGGGGTGATGAGCAGTTCTTC.

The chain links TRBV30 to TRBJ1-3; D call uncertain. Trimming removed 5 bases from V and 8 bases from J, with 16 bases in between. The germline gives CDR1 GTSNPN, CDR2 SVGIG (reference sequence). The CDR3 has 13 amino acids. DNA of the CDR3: TGTGCCTGGGAACCCCCGGAGGCGTACACCATATATTTT. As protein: CAWEPPEAYTIYF.

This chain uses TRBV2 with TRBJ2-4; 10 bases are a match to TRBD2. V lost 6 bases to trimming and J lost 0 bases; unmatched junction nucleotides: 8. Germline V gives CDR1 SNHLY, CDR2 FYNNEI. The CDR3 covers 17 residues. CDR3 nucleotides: TGTGCCAGCAGGGATCTAGCGGGGGTCCTAGCCAAAAACATTCAGTACTTC. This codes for CASRDLAGVLAKNIQYF.

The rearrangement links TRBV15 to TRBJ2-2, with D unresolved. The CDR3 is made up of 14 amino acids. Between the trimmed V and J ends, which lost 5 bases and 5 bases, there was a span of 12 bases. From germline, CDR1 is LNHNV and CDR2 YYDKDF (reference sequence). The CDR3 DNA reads TGTGCCACCAGCGGGCAGGTGAAGACCGGGGAGCTGTTTTTT. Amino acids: CATSGQVKTGELFF.

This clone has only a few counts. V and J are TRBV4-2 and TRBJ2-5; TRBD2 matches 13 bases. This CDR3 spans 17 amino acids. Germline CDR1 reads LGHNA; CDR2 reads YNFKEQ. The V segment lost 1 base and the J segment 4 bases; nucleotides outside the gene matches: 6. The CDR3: CASSQVGTSGAGETQYF. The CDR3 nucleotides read TGTGCCAGCAGCCAAGTCGGGACTAGCGGGGCTGGAGAGACCCAGTACTTC.

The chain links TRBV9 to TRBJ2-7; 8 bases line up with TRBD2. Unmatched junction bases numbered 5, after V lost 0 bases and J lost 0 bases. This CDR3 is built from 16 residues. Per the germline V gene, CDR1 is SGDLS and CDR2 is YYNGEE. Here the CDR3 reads CASSVGLAGSSYEQYF. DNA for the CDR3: TGTGCCAGCAGCGTAGGCCTAGCGGGCAGCTCCTACGAGCAGTACTTC. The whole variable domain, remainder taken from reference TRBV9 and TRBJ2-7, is DSGVTQTPKHLITATGQRVTLRCSPRSGDLSVYWYQQSLDQGLQFLIQYYNGEERAKGNILERFSAQQFPDLHSELNLSSLELGDSALYFCASSVGLAGSSYEQYFGPGTRLTVT.

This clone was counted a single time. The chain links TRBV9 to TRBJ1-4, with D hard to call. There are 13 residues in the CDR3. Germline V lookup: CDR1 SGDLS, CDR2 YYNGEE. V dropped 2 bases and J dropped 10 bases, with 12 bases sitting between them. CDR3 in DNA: TGTGCCAGCAGCGTTGACGGAGATGGAAAACTGTTTTTT. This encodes CASSVDGDGKLFF.

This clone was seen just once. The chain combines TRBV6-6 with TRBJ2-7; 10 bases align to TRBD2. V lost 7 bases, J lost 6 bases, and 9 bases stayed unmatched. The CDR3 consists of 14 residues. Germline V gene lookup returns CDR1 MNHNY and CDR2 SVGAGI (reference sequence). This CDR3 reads CASTLAGGTGEQYF. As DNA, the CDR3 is TGTGCCAGCACCTTAGCGGGAGGAACGGGCGAGCAGTACTTC.

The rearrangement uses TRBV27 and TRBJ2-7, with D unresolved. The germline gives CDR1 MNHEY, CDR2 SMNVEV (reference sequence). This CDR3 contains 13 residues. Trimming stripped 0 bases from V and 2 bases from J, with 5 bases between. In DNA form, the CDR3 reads TGTGCCAGCAGTTTATCGCGAGCCTACGAGCAGTACTTC. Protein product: CASSLSRAYEQYF.

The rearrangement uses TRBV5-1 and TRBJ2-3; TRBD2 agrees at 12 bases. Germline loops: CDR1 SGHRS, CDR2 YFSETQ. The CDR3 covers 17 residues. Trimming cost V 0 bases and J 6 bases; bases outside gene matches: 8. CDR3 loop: CASSLGTLAGGLDTQYF. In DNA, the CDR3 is TGCGCCAGCAGCTTGGGAACCCTAGCGGGGGGGCTTGATACGCAGTATTTT.

The CDR3 region is CASSVGQGLEQYF. The CDR3 nucleotides are TGTGCCAGCAGTGTAGGGCAGGGCCTCGAGCAGTACTTC. The chain employs TRBV2 and TRBJ2-7; tentatively, D is TRBD1 (5 bases). The CDR3 is made up of 13 amino acids. Trimming took 4 bases from V and 6 from J, leaving 13 bases between them. Germline-derived CDR1 and CDR2 are SNHLY and FYNNEI. The variable domain in full, completed from reference TRBV2 and TRBJ2-7, reads EPEVTQTPSHQVTQMGQEVILRCVPISNHLYFYWYRQILGQKVEFLVSFYNNEISEKSEIFDDQFSVERPDGSNFTLKIRSTKLEDSAMYFCASSVGQGLEQYFGPGTRLTVT.

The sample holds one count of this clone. The chain's CDR3 is CASSSASGTAKNIQYF. The CDR3, as DNA: TGTGCCAGCAGCTCGGCTAGCGGGACAGCCAAAAACATTCAGTACTTC. The rearrangement joins TRBV7-2 to TRBJ2-4, with TRBD2 identical over 9 bases. Trimming removed 4 bases from V and 0 bases from J; junction bases left unmatched: 4. CDR3 length: 16 residues. Germline CDR1 SGHTA, CDR2 FQGNSA.

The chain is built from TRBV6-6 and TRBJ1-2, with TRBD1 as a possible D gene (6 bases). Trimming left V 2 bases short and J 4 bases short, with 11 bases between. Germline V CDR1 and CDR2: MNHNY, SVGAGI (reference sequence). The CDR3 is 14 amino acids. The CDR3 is CASSYRGASYGYTF. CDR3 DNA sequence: TGTGCCAGCAGTTACCGGGGGGCGAGCTATGGCTACACCTTC.

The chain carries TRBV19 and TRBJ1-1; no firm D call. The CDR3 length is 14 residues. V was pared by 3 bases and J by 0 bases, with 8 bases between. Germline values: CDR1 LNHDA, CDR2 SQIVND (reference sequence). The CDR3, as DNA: TGTGCCAGTAGTATGACACAGATGAACACTGAAGCTTTCTTT. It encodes CASSMTQMNTEAFF.

The CDR3 is CASTWTGYEQYF. CDR3 bases: TGTGCCAGCACCTGGACAGGTTACGAGCAGTACTTC. The chain combines TRBV2 with TRBJ2-7; TRBD1 matches at 7 bases. CDR3 size: 12 residues. J lost 4 bases, V lost 7 bases, and 4 bases had no gene match. The V gene's germline CDR1 is SNHLY and CDR2 FYNNEI.

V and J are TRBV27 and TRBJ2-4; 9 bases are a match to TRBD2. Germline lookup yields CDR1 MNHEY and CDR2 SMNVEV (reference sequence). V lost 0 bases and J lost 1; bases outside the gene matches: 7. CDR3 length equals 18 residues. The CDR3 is CASSLSVWREGAKNIQYF. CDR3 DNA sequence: TGTGCCAGCAGTTTATCGGTTTGGCGGGAGGGTGCCAAAAACATTCAGTACTTC.

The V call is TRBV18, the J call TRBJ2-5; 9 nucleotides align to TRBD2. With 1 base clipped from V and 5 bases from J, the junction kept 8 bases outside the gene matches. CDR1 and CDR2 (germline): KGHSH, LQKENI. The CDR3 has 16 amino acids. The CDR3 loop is CASSPRASGTGETQYF. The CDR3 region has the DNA TGTGCCAGCTCACCACGGGCTAGCGGGACGGGGGAGACCCAGTACTTC.

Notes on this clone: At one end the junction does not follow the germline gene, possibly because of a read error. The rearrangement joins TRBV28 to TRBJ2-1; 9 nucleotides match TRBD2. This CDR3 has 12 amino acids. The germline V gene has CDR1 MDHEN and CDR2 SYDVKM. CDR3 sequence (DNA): TGCGCCAGCGGGAGGCGATACAATGAGCAGTTCTTC. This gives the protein CASGRRYNEQFF.